This is a list of T cell receptor beta chains from one sample in a study of cytomegalovirus exposure and HLA in healthy donors. The assay was immunoSEQ multiplex PCR, and TCRdb's table has in-frame clones only and misses some. The sample has around 120,000 clones, approximately 72% seen once. The sequenced sample consisted of PBMCs. These receptors originate from a human donor in good health. Each CDR3 is given with its conserved first and last residue. The D gene is left open where the match is weak. Size is omitted from some rows. Given values are once, few, many or a class for expanded clones.

>TRBJ1-1|-|-|TRBV6-6
TGTGCCAGCAGTTTGCCGACAGAATCCACTGAAGCTTTCTTT
CASSLPTESTEAFF
>TRBJ2-1|TRBD2|-|TRBV2
TGTGCCAGCAAGAGACTAGCGGGGGACTCTAACAATGAGCAGTTCTTC
CASKRLAGDSNNEQFF
>TRBJ2-1|TRBD2|-|TRBV7-9
TGTGCCAGCAGCTTTAATTTGCAGCGGGAGTGGAATGAGCAGTTCTTC
CASSFNLQREWNEQFF
>TRBJ1-2|TRBD1|-|TRBV30
TGTGCCTGGAGTGTACGACTTGGACAAGGGTCCAGGGGGAGAGGAGGCTACACCTTC
CAWSVRLGQGSRGRGGYTF
>TRBJ1-1|-|few|TRBV5-6
TGTGCCAGCAGCTTGGCGTCACGGAAGGGGGCTTTCTTT
CASSLASRKGAFF
>TRBJ1-1|-|-|TRBV30
TGTGCCTGTCACGATTATGGGGAGAGTCGCACTGAAGCTTTCTTT
CACHDYGESRTEAFF
>TRBJ2-4|TRBD2|-|TRBV7-9
TGTGCCAGCAGCTCAAAACGGACTAGCGGGTCCATGATTCAGTACTTC
CASSSKRTSGSMIQYF
>TRBJ2-3|TRBD2|few|TRBV27
TGTGCCAGCAGTTTGATGGCGGCGGGAGTCACAGATACGCAGTATTTT
CASSLMAAGVTDTQYF
>TRBJ2-7|TRBD1|-|TRBV7-8
TGTGCCAGCAGCTTGAGACAGGGGCCCCGCGGCTACGAGCAGTACTTC
CASSLRQGPRGYEQYF
>TRBJ1-2|-|-|TRBV30
TGTGCCTGGATTGGGCAGGGTAGCCATGGCTACACCTTC
CAWIGQGSHGYTF
>TRBJ2-1|TRBD2|-|TRBV11-2
TGTGCCAGCAGCTTACTAGCGGGAAGGGGGCTCTACAATGAGCAGTTCTTC
CASSLLAGRGLYNEQFF
>TRBJ1-1|TRBD1|-|TRBV6-1
TGTGCCAGCAGTGCCCGACAGGGGGCCAGCACTGAAGCTTTCTTT
CASSARQGASTEAFF
>TRBJ2-7|TRBD1|-|TRBV6-5
TGTGCCAGCAGCCGGGACAGGGGGGGCGAGCAGTACTTC
CASSRDRGGEQYF
>TRBJ1-1|TRBD1|-|TRBV5-4
TGTGCCAGCAGCCTGACAGGGGTAAACACTGAAGCTTTCTTT
CASSLTGVNTEAFF
>TRBJ1-5|-|-|TRBV7-9
TGTGCCAGCAGCTCCGATCGCCGACAGAGCAATCAGCCCCAGCATTTT
CASSSDRRQSNQPQHF
>TRBJ2-7|TRBD2|-|TRBV28
TGTGCCAGTACCTCAATAGCGGGAGTTACCTACGAGCAGTACTTC
CASTSIAGVTYEQYF
>TRBJ1-2|-|-|TRBV7-8
TGTGCCAGCACCACGAGGGTTAGGAAAGAATTGTATGGCTACACCTTC
CASTTRVRKELYGYTF
>TRBJ2-3|TRBD2|few|TRBV6-6
TGTGCCAGCTCTGTGGGGACTAGCGACACAGATACGCAGTATTTT
CASSVGTSDTDTQYF
>TRBJ2-7|TRBD2|few|TRBV5-4
TGTGCCAGCAGCTTGGGACGCGGGGGGAGCTCCTACGAGCAGTACTTC
CASSLGRGGSSYEQYF
>TRBJ1-2|TRBD1|-|TRBV19
TGTGCCAGTAACCTCCCGGGACAGGGGACGGCGAACTATGGCTACACCTTC
CASNLPGQGTANYGYTF
>TRBJ2-5|-|-|TRBV29-1
TGCAGCGTTGAGATGGGAGCGGGACCTACAGGGCAGTACTTC
CSVEMGAGPTGQYF
>TRBJ2-7|-|-|TRBV11-1
TGTGCTAGCAGCTTAGACCAAATCACGGGTGAGCAGTACTTC
CASSLDQITGEQYF
>TRBJ2-7|-|-|TRBV10-3
TGTGCCATCAGCAATAGGGGGAGTCGGTACGAGCAGTACTTC
CAISNRGSRYEQYF
>TRBJ1-4|-|-|TRBV5-8
TGTGCCAGCAGCTTTTTATTTCCCGGAACAGTCCAAAAACTGTTTTTT
CASSFLFPGTVQKLFF
>TRBJ1-1|TRBD1|-|TRBV15
TGTGCCACCAGCAGAGTGGGTGGGACAGGGGGCGTCAGGACTGAAGCTTTCTTT
CATSRVGGTGGVRTEAFF
>TRBJ2-7|TRBD1|-|TRBV27
TGTGCCAGCAGTTTCCTAGCTCCCGGGACAGGGGGCTACGAGCAGTACTTC
CASSFLAPGTGGYEQYF